This TCR beta chain was recorded in a study of cytomegalovirus exposure and HLA in healthy donors. The PCR was carried out with 60 Vbeta primers and 13 Jbeta primers. TCRdb keeps only in-frame clones here, not all; method: immunoSEQ multiplex PCR. The data contain 180,000 or so clones, 70% to 80% of them singletons. Findings of the study overall: Cytomegalovirus status, reportedly, was diagnosed with high specificity and sensitivity by the classifier.

With regard to this clone: What it binds is unknown.

V lost 0 bases to trimming and J lost 1 base, with 5 bases between them. The CDR3 contains 13 residues. Germline CDR1 is SGHNT and CDR2 is YYREEE (reference sequence). Unrecorded immune exposures were likely, despite nominal health at sampling. This clonotype was sampled from a man aged 18 to 29 in good health and CMV-seronegative. Material: PBMCs. The V gene is TRBV5-4, the J gene TRBJ2-7; D is unclear. CDR3 residues: CASSLAGSYEQYF. CDR3 nucleotides: TGTGCCAGCAGCTTGGCCGGGTCCTACGAGCAGTACTTC.